These 10 T cell receptor beta chains came from one sample sequenced in a study of blood T cell repertoires in COVID-19. The assay was immunoSEQ multiplex PCR, and TCRdb's table has in-frame clones only and misses some. The repertoire holds about 160,000 clones, with approximately 91% as singletons. The specimen was peripheral blood. Receptors originate from a man between 18 and 29 years old with acute or convalescent COVID-19.

V and J are TRBV18 and TRBJ2-7; weak D call: TRBD2 (5 bases). Trimming removed 6 bases at V and 2 bases at J, with 14 bases between. The CDR3 extends over 14 amino acids. Germline lookup yields CDR1 KGHSH and CDR2 LQKENI. The CDR3 DNA follows: TGTGCCAGCTCCCCGGAGGTGTTAACCTACGAGCAGTACTTC. Translation gives CASSPEVLTYEQYF. The whole variable domain, remainder taken from reference TRBV18 and TRBJ2-7, is NAGVMQNPRHLVRRRGQEARLRCSPMKGHSHVYWYRQLPEEGLKFMVYLQKENIIDESGMPKERFSAEFPKEGPSILRIQQVVRGDSAAYFCASSPEVLTYEQYFGPGTRLTVT.

The chain carries TRBV7-6 and TRBJ1-4, with 7 bases fitting TRBD1. Unmatched junction bases numbered 11, after V lost 2 bases and J lost 2 bases. Germline V gene data show CDR1 as SGHVS and CDR2 as FNYEAQ. There are 18 residues in the CDR3. In nucleotides, the CDR3 is TGTGCCAGCAGCTTAAGTACCAGGGGGATGCGGACTAATGAAAAACTGTTTTTT. Its translation is CASSLSTRGMRTNEKLFF.

The chain couples TRBV6-2 or TRBV6-3 to TRBJ1-2; TRBD1 matches at 7 bases. V lost 3 bases and J lost 0; bases outside the gene matches: 4. Per the germline V gene, CDR1 is MNHEY and CDR2 is SVGEGT. This CDR3 has 15 amino acids. This CDR3 reads CASSYLRGANYGYTF. The CDR3 nucleotides read TGTGCCAGCAGTTATCTCAGGGGGGCTAACTATGGCTACACCTTC.

The chain combines TRBV18 with TRBJ1-5, with TRBD1 matching 9 bases. Looked up from germline, CDR1 is KGHSH and CDR2 is LQKENI. There are 14 residues in the CDR3. The trim removed 6 bases at V and 4 bases at J, leaving 4 bases unmatched. The CDR3 loop reads CASSGQGGNQPQHF. The CDR3 DNA reads TGTGCCAGCTCGGGACAGGGAGGAAATCAGCCCCAGCATTTT.

The rearrangement joins TRBV21-1 to TRBJ2-3; TRBD2 was called by the table and not checked on the DNA. TRBV21-1 is annotated as a pseudogene. This CDR3 contains 19 residues. CDR3 nucleotide sequence: TGTGCCAGCAGCAAGGTTCTAGCGGGAGGGCCGAAAAGCACAGATACGCAGTATTTT. Protein: CASSKVLAGGPKSTDTQYF.

The gene calls are TRBV6-1 and TRBJ2-7; D may be TRBD2 (5 bases). Germline V lookup: CDR1 MNHNS, CDR2 SASEGT. The CDR3 loop spans 18 amino acids. Trimming left V 0 bases short and J 5 bases short, with 23 bases between. The CDR3 sequence is CASSEALGFESLGNEQYF. The CDR3 DNA reads TGTGCCAGCAGTGAAGCGCTGGGGTTTGAGTCTCTCGGGAACGAGCAGTACTTC.

CDR3 bases: TGCAGCGTTGTACCGGGACAGGGACCTGGAAACACCATATATTTT. Its translation is CSVVPGQGPGNTIYF. J is TRBJ1-3 and V is TRBV29-1, with TRBD1 matching 9 bases. After removal of 4 bases from V and 2 bases from J, the junction contained 6 bases not matched to a gene. The CDR3 is 15 residues long. Germline V gives CDR1 SQVTM, CDR2 ANQGSEA.

V usage is TRBV27 and J usage is TRBJ1-1; possible D gene TRBD1, 6 bases. Germline values: CDR1 MNHEY, CDR2 SMNVEV (reference sequence). The CDR3 loop spans 15 amino acids. V was shortened by 5 bases and J by 0 bases, with 13 bases between the two germline ends. The CDR3 loop is CASSTTQGLNTEAFF. The CDR3 bases are TGTGCCAGCAGTACCACTCAGGGGTTGAACACTGAAGCTTTCTTT.

The chain is built from TRBV6-6 and TRBJ2-1; a weak D match, TRBD1 (5 bases). The CDR3 sequence is 13 residues long. Germline V CDR1 and CDR2: MNHNY, SVGAGI (reference sequence). V shed 1 base and J shed 7 bases, with 8 bases lying between them. CDR3 coding DNA: TGTGCCAGCAGTTACTGGCAGGGAAATGAGCAGTTCTTC. Encoded protein: CASSYWQGNEQFF.

This clone is a singleton in its sample. The chain employs TRBV27 and TRBJ2-7; D perhaps matches TRBD1 (6 bases). This CDR3 spans 14 amino acids. Germline-derived CDR1 and CDR2 are MNHEY and SMNVEV (reference sequence). Trimming took off 7 bases at V and 3 bases at J, with 16 bases between the two ends. The CDR3 DNA reads TGTGCCAGCAACAAGGCCGGACAGAGCTACGAGCAGTACTTC. As protein: CASNKAGQSYEQYF.